This TCR beta chain was found in a study of CD8+ T cells in alopecia areata. Findings and limits, study-wide: Scalp samples also yield sequences of resident alphabeta T cells from normal skin. Lesional scalp, especially alopecia totalis/universalis, showed higher clonality than normal scalp.

V was cut by 6 bases and J by 2 bases, with 8 bases left in between. Germline V gives CDR1 MNHEY, CDR2 SMNVEV (reference sequence). The CDR3 has 12 amino acids. Treatment indicated: oral pan-JAK inhibitor, 5-10 mg twice daily. Peripheral blood, together with lesional scalp punch biopsies, was collected from alopecia areata patients. Cell sorting on a FACSAria was used to separate CD4+ and CD8+ T cells from the PBMCs. After isolation, RNA underwent reverse transcription to generate cDNA as the sequencing template. Generated by immunoSEQ multiplex PCR, the TCRdb table keeps only in-frame clones and is missing some. In the table there are 150,000 or so clones, approximately 90% of which are singletons. Concerning this clone itself: Antigen: not known.

The input for sequencing was CD8+ T cells sorted from blood, taken at week 4, from a patient treated with tofacitinib. V is TRBV27 and J is TRBJ2-7; D not resolved. This receptor was identified in a human donor with alopecia areata. The CDR3 loop is CASSNHPYEQYF. CDR3 DNA: TGTGCCAGCAGCAACCATCCCTACGAGCAGTACTTC.